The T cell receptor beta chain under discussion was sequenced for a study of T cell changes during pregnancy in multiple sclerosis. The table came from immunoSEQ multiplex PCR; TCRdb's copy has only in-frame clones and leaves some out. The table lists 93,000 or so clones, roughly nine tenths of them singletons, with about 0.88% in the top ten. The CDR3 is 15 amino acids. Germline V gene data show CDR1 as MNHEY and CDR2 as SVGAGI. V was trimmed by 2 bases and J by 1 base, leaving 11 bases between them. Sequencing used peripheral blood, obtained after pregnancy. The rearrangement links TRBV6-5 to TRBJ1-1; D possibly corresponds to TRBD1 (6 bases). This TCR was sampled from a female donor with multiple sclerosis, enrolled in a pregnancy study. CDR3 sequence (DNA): TGTGCCAGCAGTTACCCGACAGGAGGGAACACTGAAGCTTTCTTT. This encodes CASSYPTGGNTEAFF.